This entry describes one T cell receptor beta chain. V lost 2 bases and J lost 2, with 10 bases in between. This CDR3 has 14 residues. Germline loops: CDR1 SGHTA, CDR2 FQGNSA. Participants were aged about 18 to 100 years from around 24 US areas. Shortly before study entry, within 2 weeks, exposed participants had met a COVID-19 case. Authors' analysis steps: Counts of nucleated cells, estimated from reference gene primer amplification, were obtained. Measured with immunoSEQ multiplex PCR; TCRdb has only the in-frame clones, and not every one. For V, J and clone size, that table is used; D and trimming come from the DNA. In the table there are 300,000 to 350,000 clones, more than 90% of which are singletons. The data belong to a study of blood T cell repertoires in COVID-19. In the study overall: In each case, the material was cDNA or gDNA derived from T cells, B-cell-depleted T cells, or PBMCs.

The sequenced material came from PBMCs or T cells enriched from blood (not recorded which). This sequence joins TRBV7-2 and TRBJ2-7, with D uncertain. The source of this sequence is a young woman who had been exposed to COVID-19. DNA of the CDR3: TGTGCCAGCAGCTTAAGCACCTTTACCTACGAGCAGTACTTC. It translates to CASSLSTFTYEQYF.